This entry lists 27 T cell receptor beta chains sequenced from one sample in a study of cytomegalovirus exposure and HLA in healthy donors. The study ran its PCR with 60 Vbeta and 13 Jbeta primers. TCRdb's copy holds only in-frame clones and misses some; the assay was immunoSEQ multiplex PCR. The sample shows about 150,000 clones, about 77% of them seen only once. Specimen: PBMCs. Receptors originate from a middle-aged woman in good health and CMV-seronegative.

This chain connects TRBV21-1 to TRBJ1-5; the table's D call of TRBD1 was not tested on the DNA. TRBV21-1 is a pseudogene segment. This CDR3 comprises 15 residues. The CDR3 bases are TGTGCCAGCAGCAAAGCGCTGGCAGGGGGCCTGCCCCAGCATTTT. It specifies CASSKALAGGLPQHF.

The J gene is TRBJ2-1, the V gene TRBV10-3, with TRBD2 matching 11 bases. V was clipped by 2 bases and J by 15 bases; unmatched bases: 18. The V gene's germline CDR1 is ENHRY and CDR2 SYGVKD. This CDR3 is built from 17 residues. This chain's CDR3 is CAISETSGGLGPALPFF. CDR3 DNA sequence: TGTGCCATCAGTGAGACTAGCGGGGGCCTGGGCCCCGCTCTACCGTTCTTC.

The chain carries TRBV19 and TRBJ1-2; D gene unclear. The ends were cut back, 7 bases at V and 5 bases at J, with 14 bases in the middle. The CDR3 totals 13 residues. Germline V gene lookup returns CDR1 LNHDA and CDR2 SQIVND (reference sequence). CDR3: CASNSETGYGYTF. In DNA form, the CDR3 reads TGTGCCAGTAATTCCGAGACCGGGTATGGCTACACCTTC. Complete variable domain (other parts from reference TRBV19 and TRBJ1-2): DGGITQSPKYLFRKEGQNVTLSCEQNLNHDAMYWYRQDPGQGLRLIYYSQIVNDFQKGDIAEGYSVSREKKESFPLTVTSAQKNPTAFYLCASNSETGYGYTFGSGTRLTVV.

The CDR3 spells CASSKTSGGGNQPQHF. The CDR3, as DNA: TGTGCCAGCAGCAAGACCTCTGGGGGGGGCAATCAGCCCCAGCATTTT. The rearrangement uses TRBV7-9 and TRBJ1-5; TRBD1 might be the D (5 bases). This CDR3 is 16 amino acids long. Germline CDR1 SEHNR, CDR2 FQNEAQ (reference sequence). Trimming shortened V by 5 bases and J by 2 bases, and 16 bases separated the two germline ends.

This clone occurred a few times. This chain joins TRBV7-2 and TRBJ1-5; maybe TRBD1 (5 bases). Germline V gives CDR1 SGHTA, CDR2 FQGNSA. The V end lost 1 base, the J end lost 0 bases, and 10 bases lay between the germline ends. The CDR3 sequence is 16 residues long. CDR3 loop: CASSLVGGVSNQPQHF. DNA of the CDR3: TGTGCCAGCAGCTTAGTAGGAGGGGTTAGCAATCAGCCCCAGCATTTT.

This chain connects TRBV28 to TRBJ2-3, with TRBD1 matching over 9 bases. CDR1 MDHEN and CDR2 SYDVKM come from the germline V gene. The CDR3 spans 15 residues. J gave up 5 bases and V 5 bases, and 8 bases lay outside the gene matches. CDR3 in DNA: TGTGCCAGCAGTACCCCGGGACAGGGTAGAGATACGCAGTATTTT. Protein product: CASSTPGQGRDTQYF.

The table lists this clone with many counts. The chain is built from TRBV4-3 and TRBJ1-1; 7 nucleotides agree with TRBD1. Germline CDR1 LGHNA, CDR2 YSLEER. This CDR3 has 15 residues. V shed 0 bases and J 0 bases; nucleotides not matched to a gene: 1. The CDR3 DNA reads as TGCGCCAGCAGCCAAGAAACAGGGGTGAACACTGAAGCTTTCTTT. Protein: CASSQETGVNTEAFF.

This chain links TRBV5-1 with TRBJ2-1, with a tentative D call TRBD2 (5 bases). V lost 1 base to trimming and J lost 0 bases, with 8 bases between them. The germline CDR1 and CDR2 sequences are SGHRS and YFSETQ. The CDR3 has 15 residues. CDR3 sequence (DNA): TGCGCCAGCAGCTTGCTAGGGAGCTCCTACAATGAGCAGTTCTTC. It codes for CASSLLGSSYNEQFF. Full variable domain (missing parts from reference TRBV5-1 and TRBJ2-1): KAGVTQTPRYLIKTRGQQVTLSCSPISGHRSVSWYQQTPGQGLQFLFEYFSETQRNKGNFPGRFSGRQFSNSRSEMNVSTLELGDSALYLCASSLLGSSYNEQFFGPGTRLTVL.

The V gene is TRBV11-2, the J gene TRBJ2-2, with 7 nucleotides matching TRBD1. This CDR3 contains 16 residues. Germline values: CDR1 SGHAT, CDR2 FQNNGV. V shed 5 bases, J shed 0 bases, and the junction held 6 bases outside the gene matches. The CDR3 sequence: CASSSRQGANTGELFF. The CDR3 coding sequence is TGTGCCAGCAGCAGTCGACAGGGAGCGAACACCGGGGAGCTGTTTTTT. The full variable domain, with the rest looked up from reference TRBV11-2 and TRBJ2-2, is EAGVAQSPRYKIIEKRQSVAFWCNPISGHATLYWYQQILGQGPKLLIQFQNNGVVDDSQLPKDRFSAERLKGVDSTLKIQPAKLEDSAVYLCASSSRQGANTGELFFGEGSRLTVL.

This sequence joins TRBV15 and TRBJ1-1, with 7 bases identical to TRBD1. Germline values: CDR1 LNHNV, CDR2 YYDKDF (reference sequence). V dropped 3 bases and J dropped 7; count of bases not matched to a gene: 26. There are 20 residues in the CDR3. Written as DNA, the CDR3 is TGTGCCACCAGCAGCCCTGGGACAGAGGAAGCCGCAAAGGTAGGGTTTGAAGCTTTCTTT. Translating gives CATSSPGTEEAAKVGFEAFF.

The chain joins TRBV7-3 to TRBJ2-1, with 7 bases aligning to TRBD2. With V trimmed by 6 bases and J by 1 base, 6 bases remained unmatched. Germline values: CDR1 SGHTA, CDR2 FQGTGA. The CDR3 is 15 amino acids. The CDR3, as DNA: TGTGCCAGCAGTCCTAGCGGCGGTTCCTACAATGAGCAGTTCTTC. This sequence encodes CASSPSGGSYNEQFF.

The V gene is TRBV4-2, the J gene TRBJ1-5, with D perhaps matching TRBD1 (6 bases). With 4 bases removed from V and 5 bases from J, the gap between germline ends came to 9 bases. Germline V gives CDR1 LGHNA, CDR2 YNFKEQ. The CDR3 runs to 13 residues. The CDR3 reads CASSPTGYQPQHF. The CDR3 DNA sequence: TGTGCCAGCAGCCCGACAGGTTATCAGCCCCAGCATTTT.

V is TRBV6-1 and J is TRBJ1-4, with a possible D match to TRBD1 (6 bases). Germline loops: CDR1 MNHNS, CDR2 SASEGT. Trimming removed 7 bases at V and 3 bases at J, with 12 bases between. The CDR3 loop spans 14 amino acids. CDR3 protein: CASIKQGANEKLFF. In DNA, the CDR3 is TGTGCCAGCATAAAACAGGGAGCTAATGAAAAACTGTTTTTT.

This chain connects TRBV25-1 to TRBJ1-2, with D possibly matching TRBD1 (5 bases). The V gene lost 4 bases and the J gene lost 2 bases, with 11 bases spanning the gap. CDR1 and CDR2 (germline): MGHDK, SYGVNS. The CDR3 contains 14 residues. CDR3 region: CASSVQGLNYGYTF. CDR3 in DNA: TGTGCCAGCAGTGTGCAGGGCCTAAACTATGGCTACACCTTC.

This sequence joins TRBV10-3 and TRBJ1-5, with 7 bases identical to TRBD1. After removal of 6 bases from V and 3 bases from J, the junction contained 8 bases not matched to a gene. The CDR3 contains 15 residues. Germline lookup yields CDR1 ENHRY and CDR2 SYGVKD. CDR3 amino acids: CAIRAGDSYNQPQHF. As DNA, the CDR3 is TGTGCCATCAGAGCCGGGGACAGCTACAATCAGCCCCAGCATTTT.

The chain links TRBV4-3 to TRBJ1-2; no clear D gene. The CDR3 contains 16 residues. V gave up 4 bases and J gave up 4 bases, with 19 bases separating them. Germline assignment: CDR1 LGHNA and CDR2 YSLEER. CDR3 nucleotide sequence: TGCGCCAGCAGCCCACAAGATCAGGTCTCCGGCTATGGCTACACCTTC. It is translated as CASSPQDQVSGYGYTF.

A few counts support this clone. CDR3 amino acids: CASSNVREGTNYGYTF. As DNA, the CDR3 is TGTGCCAGCTCAAATGTCAGGGAAGGGACTAACTATGGCTACACCTTC. The chain joins TRBV18 to TRBJ1-2; D possibly corresponds to TRBD1 (5 bases). Germline loops: CDR1 KGHSH, CDR2 LQKENI. The V end lost 5 bases, the J end lost 0 bases, and 16 bases lay between the germline ends. This CDR3 is 16 amino acids long.

This clone appeared a single time. The rearrangement links TRBV20-1 to TRBJ1-2; D remains unclear. Trimming cost V 6 bases and J 5 bases, with 10 bases left between them. Per germline, CDR1 DFQATT and CDR2 SNEGSKA (reference sequence). The CDR3 runs 11 residues. CDR3 in DNA: TGCAGTGCCGGAGGAGGTTATGGCTACACCTTC. Protein: CSAGGGYGYTF.

This clone was observed a few times. The chain has TRBV19 and TRBJ1-1, with a tentative D call TRBD1 (6 bases). Germline V lookup: CDR1 LNHDA, CDR2 SQIVND (reference sequence). CDR3 length: 14 amino acids. V was cut by 5 bases and J by 1 base, with 11 bases left in between. CDR3 protein: CASSFRTENTEAFF. CDR3 DNA sequence: TGTGCCAGTAGTTTTCGGACAGAGAACACTGAAGCTTTCTTT.

This chain connects TRBV6-5 to TRBJ2-5, with TRBD2 matching 7 bases. The V gene end was trimmed by 0 bases and the J gene end by 4 bases; junction bases not matched to a gene: 5. The germline V gene encodes CDR1 MNHEY and CDR2 SVGAGI. The CDR3 covers 15 residues. CDR3 DNA: TGTGCCAGCAGTTACTCCGGGAGGATAGGAGAGACCCAGTACTTC. Encoded protein: CASSYSGRIGETQYF.

This clone appeared a single time. CDR3 protein: CASSISGGADQPQHF. DNA of the CDR3: TGTGCCAGTAGTATTTCAGGGGGCGCGGATCAGCCCCAGCATTTT. The chain combines TRBV19 with TRBJ1-5, with 8 nucleotides matching TRBD1. The CDR3 is 15 amino acids. V lost 3 bases and J lost 5; bases outside the gene matches: 6. In germline, CDR1 is LNHDA, CDR2 SQIVND (reference sequence).

The chain recombines TRBV5-4 with TRBJ1-2; 7 positions match TRBD1. The junction had 12 bases not matched to a gene; V was cut back by 2 bases and J by 5 bases. CDR3 length equals 16 residues. Germline CDR1 reads SGHNT; CDR2 reads YYREEE (reference sequence). CDR3 sequence reads: CASSFRGTDSYYGYTF. The CDR3 coding sequence is TGTGCCAGCAGCTTCCGTGGGACAGACTCGTATTATGGCTACACCTTC.

The chain joins TRBV18 to TRBJ2-5; 9 nucleotides line up with TRBD1. Trimming cost V 0 bases and J 5 bases; bases outside gene matches: 7. The CDR3 totals 16 residues. Germline assignment: CDR1 KGHSH and CDR2 LQKENI. The CDR3 loop reads CASSPPWGQGRETQYF. The CDR3 DNA is TGTGCCAGCTCACCACCGTGGGGACAGGGTCGGGAGACCCAGTACTTC.

The rearrangement uses TRBV6-5 and TRBJ2-2; maybe TRBD2 (7 bases). Germline CDR1 reads MNHEY; CDR2 reads SVGAGI. This CDR3 has 16 residues. The V end was cut by 2 bases, the J end by 1 base, with 11 bases between. The CDR3 coding sequence is TGTGCCAGCAGTTACGGCGGGGGCCTGAACACCGGGGAGCTGTTTTTT. Its protein is CASSYGGGLNTGELFF.

This clone has just a few counts. The chain is built from TRBV4-1 and TRBJ1-1; D is ambiguous. Trimming removed 4 bases at V and 3 bases at J, with 18 bases between. The germline V gene has CDR1 MGHRA and CDR2 YSYEKL. The CDR3 extends over 16 amino acids. CDR3 coding DNA: TGCGCCAGCAGCCGGACCCGTGAGGGATCGGACACTGAAGCTTTCTTT. It specifies CASSRTREGSDTEAFF.

This chain connects TRBV10-1 to TRBJ1-1; 10 bases line up with TRBD1. The CDR3 contains 14 residues. The germline gives CDR1 WNHNN, CDR2 SYGVQD (reference sequence). After removal of 6 bases from V and 5 bases from J, the junction contained 6 bases not matched to a gene. CDR3 coding DNA: TGCGCCAGCAGCCCTCGGACAGGGGGGACTGAAGCTTTCTTT. It encodes CASSPRTGGTEAFF.

The chain is built from TRBV28 and TRBJ2-7, with TRBD1 matching 9 bases. CDR1 is MDHEN, CDR2 SYDVKM, per germline. The CDR3 sequence is 15 residues long. V shed 6 bases, J shed 1 base, and the junction held 7 bases outside the gene matches. The DNA of the CDR3 is TGTGCCAGCAGGGGGGGGACAGGGCGTTCCTACGAGCAGTACTTC. This gives the protein CASRGGTGRSYEQYF.